This T cell receptor (beta chain) was retrieved from a study of blood T cells in healthy people across ages. Study results and caveats: Relative to aged donors, long-lived donors carried more naive CD4+ cells and displayed higher diversity. Donor CMV status was unknown, possibly confounding expanded clonotype changes.

There are 12 residues in the CDR3. The V segment lost 4 bases and the J segment 7 bases; nucleotides outside the gene matches: 5. Germline-derived CDR1 and CDR2 are DFQATT and SNEGSKA (reference sequence). Alongside a J-beta primer mix, a sample-barcoded 5' primer served in a second PCR lasting roughly 6 to 12 cycles. Each of the cDNA molecules was tagged by a template-switch adaptor with 12 random nucleotides. TCRdb reprocessed the 5' RACE reads via MiXCR and lists one record per CDR3 protein. The sample has around 1.5 million distinct CDR3 sequences; 30% to 35% are singletons. This clonotype came up many times. Its matching antigen is unknown. Isolation yielded PBMCs, at least 7 million per sample, in every case.

The sequenced material came from blood. J is TRBJ1-2 and V is TRBV20-1; 8 bases map to TRBD1. This sequence was found in a woman in her twenties or thirties in good health. The CDR3 bases are TGCAGTGCTAAGACAGGGGTTATTGGCTACACCTTC. Translation: CSAKTGVIGYTF.